This is a list of T cell receptor beta chains from one sample in a study of cytomegalovirus exposure and HLA in healthy donors. Profiling relied on immunoSEQ multiplex PCR, and the TCRdb table lists in-frame clones only, not all of them. Here the sample table reports under 40,000 clones. The specimen sequenced was PBMCs. These receptors were taken from a woman between 40 and 50 years old in good health and CMV-seropositive. Each CDR3 is given with its conserved first and last residue. D genes are given only for firm matches.

j_call,d_call,v_call,cdr3_aa,cdr3_nt
TRBJ2-7,TRBD2,TRBV18,CASSTRLAGTYEQYF,TGTGCCAGCTCGACTCGACTAGCGGGGACCTACGAGCAGTACTTC
TRBJ1-2,TRBD1,TRBV28,CASSPTRTGGYGYTF,TGTGCCAGCAGTCCCACCCGGACAGGGGGCTATGGCTACACCTTC
TRBJ2-7,TRBD2,TRBV6-1,CASSALSGRAPSYEQYF,TGTGCCAGCAGTGCGCTGAGCGGGAGAGCCCCATCCTACGAGCAGTACTTC
TRBJ1-1,TRBD1,TRBV6-5,CASRGQGMNTEDFF,TGTGCCAGCAGGGGACAGGGAATGAACACTGAAGATTTCTTT
TRBJ2-5,TRBD2,TRBV5-1,CASSLGLAGGETQYF,TGCGCCAGCAGCTTGGGGCTAGCGGGAGGGGAGACCCAGTACTTC
TRBJ2-5,TRBD2,TRBV30,CAWSVSGSSETQYF,TGTGCCTGGAGTGTAAGCGGGAGTAGCGAGACCCAGTACTTC
TRBJ2-1,TRBD1,TRBV6-1,CASSEVGQRYNEQFF,TGTGCCAGCAGTGAAGTGGGACAGCGGTACAATGAGCAGTTCTTC
TRBJ2-7,TRBD2,TRBV6-9,CASSRGHVPSLTSGISYEQYF,TGTGCCAGCAGTAGGGGACACGTTCCTAGCCTGACTAGCGGGATCTCCTACGAGCAGTACTTC
TRBJ2-1,TRBD2,TRBV5-1,CASSLQPGTSGSNEQFF,TGCGCCAGCAGCCTACAACCCGGGACTAGCGGGAGCAATGAGCAGTTCTTC
TRBJ2-1,TRBD2,TRBV5-1,CASSYQISGDSYNEQFF,TGCGCCAGCAGCTACCAGATTAGCGGGGACTCCTACAATGAGCAGTTCTTC
TRBJ2-3,TRBD2,TRBV30,CAFRLAGGRRQYF,TGTGCCTTCCGACTAGCGGGAGGGCGGAGGCAGTATTTT
TRBJ2-1,TRBD2,TRBV19,CASTPIAGGINEQFF,TGTGCCAGTACCCCCATAGCGGGAGGGATCAATGAGCAGTTCTTC
TRBJ2-1,TRBD2,TRBV30,CAWTVDSGTYNEQFF,TGTGCCTGGACCGTTGACAGCGGGACCTACAATGAGCAGTTCTTC
TRBJ2-7,TRBD2,TRBV5-1,CASSLAASGTYEQYF,TGCGCCAGCAGCTTGGCTGCTAGCGGGACCTACGAGCAGTACTTC
TRBJ2-1,TRBD2,TRBV6-1,CASSPGLAGYNEQFF,TGTGCCAGCAGCCCCGGACTAGCGGGTTACAATGAGCAGTTCTTC
TRBJ2-3,TRBD2,TRBV9,CASSVAPAGRDTQYF,TGTGCCAGCAGCGTAGCTCCGGCCGGGAGGGATACGCAGTATTTT
TRBJ1-2,-,TRBV28,CASSLKLYGYTF,TGTGCCAGCAGTTTAAAACTCTATGGCTACACCTTC
TRBJ2-3,TRBD1,TRBV5-4,CASSSGQGRNTQYF,TGTGCCAGCAGCTCCGGACAGGGGCGAAATACGCAGTATTTT
TRBJ1-4,-,TRBV19,CASSHPREKLFF,TGTGCCAGTAGCCATCCCCGGGAAAAACTGTTTTTT
TRBJ2-3,-,TRBV6-1,CASSPTRSDTQYF,TGTGCCAGCAGCCCAACTAGATCAGATACGCAGTATTTT
TRBJ2-2,TRBD1,TRBV5-4,CASSLNPGQGNTGELFF,TGTGCCAGCAGCTTAAATCCGGGACAGGGGAACACCGGGGAGCTGTTTTTT
TRBJ2-7,-,TRBV7-9,CASSPSYEQYF,TGTGCCAGCAGCCCTTCCTACGAGCAGTACTTC
TRBJ1-1,TRBD1,TRBV19,CATAGGWDTEAFF,TGTGCCACCGCAGGGGGCTGGGACACTGAAGCTTTCTTT
TRBJ1-5,TRBD1,TRBV19,CASTMDRELGQPQHF,TGTGCCAGTACTATGGACAGGGAGTTAGGTCAGCCCCAGCATTTT
TRBJ1-4,-,TRBV4-1,CASSLSRGSEKLFF,TGCGCCAGCAGCCTTTCTCGGGGAAGTGAAAAACTGTTTTTT
TRBJ1-2,-,TRBV5-6,CASSPTDSQYYGYTF,TGTGCCAGCAGCCCAACAGACAGCCAATACTATGGCTACACCTTC
TRBJ1-1,TRBD1,TRBV7-2,CASSGRPTGATEAFF,TGTGCCAGCAGCGGGAGGCCGACAGGGGCCACTGAAGCTTTCTTT
TRBJ2-2,TRBD2,TRBV5-8,CASSLGLAGAPGELFF,TGTGCCAGCAGCTTGGGACTAGCGGGAGCCCCCGGGGAGCTGTTTTTT
TRBJ2-5,-,TRBV5-1,CASSLESSVGETQYF,TGCGCCAGCAGCTTGGAGTCTAGCGTAGGAGAGACCCAGTACTTC
TRBJ1-1,TRBD1,TRBV4-3,CASSRTGGEAFF,TGCGCCAGCAGCCGGACAGGGGGCGAAGCTTTCTTT
TRBJ2-3,-,TRBV5-1,CASSLSPSMGTDTQYF,TGCGCCAGCAGCCTCTCCCCTAGTATGGGCACAGATACGCAGTATTTT
TRBJ1-2,TRBD1,TRBV27,CASSYTGGNGYTF,TGTGCCAGCAGCTATACAGGGGGTAATGGCTACACCTTC
TRBJ2-7,-,TRBV28,CASSPMTGYEGEQYF,TGTGCCAGCAGCCCGATGACAGGCTATGAAGGAGAGCAGTACTTC
TRBJ2-7,TRBD2,TRBV30,CAWTHQRTSGRAYEQYF,TGTGCCTGGACCCACCAAAGGACTAGCGGGAGGGCCTACGAGCAGTACTTC
TRBJ1-5,TRBD1,TRBV27,CASSNRGQPQHF,TGTGCCAGCAGTAACAGGGGGCAGCCCCAGCATTTT
TRBJ2-3,TRBD2,TRBV5-1,CASSAGRSTDKQYF,TGCGCCAGCAGCGCCGGGAGGAGCACAGATAAGCAGTATTTT
TRBJ1-2,-,TRBV4-2,CASSQSRARGPTNYGYTF,TGTGCCAGCAGCCAATCGCGTGCCAGGGGACCTACTAACTATGGCTACACCTTC
TRBJ1-2,-,TRBV29-1,CSVTGRSGIYGYTF,TGCAGCGTTACAGGTCGCTCAGGGATCTACGGCTACACCTTC
TRBJ2-3,TRBD2,TRBV9,CASSTRPGTSGRTQYF,TGTGCCAGCAGCACCCGGCCCGGGACTAGCGGGAGAACGCAGTATTTT
TRBJ2-2,-,TRBV7-3,CASSSGGELFF,TGTGCCAGCAGCTCAGGCGGGGAGCTGTTTTTT
TRBJ2-1,TRBD1,TRBV9,CASSARNRGREKSSYNEQFF,TGTGCCAGCAGCGCGAGAAACAGGGGGCGCGAGAAAAGCTCCTACAATGAGCAGTTCTTC
TRBJ2-3,TRBD2,TRBV27,CASSLWPSGKDTQYF,TGTGCCAGCAGTTTATGGCCTAGCGGGAAGGATACGCAGTATTTT
TRBJ2-7,-,TRBV11-3,CASSLDQKEQYF,TGTGCCAGCAGCTTAGATCAGAAAGAGCAGTACTTC
TRBJ1-1,-,TRBV19,CASSREIMNTEAFF,TGTGCCAGTAGTAGAGAAATCATGAACACTGAAGCTTTCTTT
TRBJ1-2,-,TRBV7-2,CASSLAGGYTF,TGTGCCAGCAGCCTCGCCGGTGGCTACACCTTC
TRBJ1-1,TRBD1,TRBV5-1,CASSLQGGRGHTEAFF,TGCGCCAGCAGCCTCCAAGGGGGAAGGGGGCACACTGAAGCTTTCTTT
TRBJ2-1,-,TRBV5-1,CASSDDAGLLSYNEQFF,TGCGCCAGCAGCGATGATGCGGGGCTCCTTTCCTACAATGAGCAGTTCTTC
TRBJ2-5,-,TRBV6-1,CASSDPPRGEETQYF,TGTGCCAGCAGTGACCCACCTAGGGGCGAAGAGACCCAGTACTTC
TRBJ1-4,-,TRBV5-1,CASSPTGFSEKLFF,TGCGCCAGCAGCCCGACAGGATTCTCTGAAAAACTGTTTTTT
TRBJ2-3,-,TRBV27,CASSPWGLSGDTQYF,TGTGCCAGCAGCCCCTGGGGACTTTCGGGAGATACGCAGTATTTT
TRBJ2-5,-,TRBV19,CASSIDGPRLQETQYF,TGTGCCAGTAGTATAGATGGGCCCCGGTTGCAAGAGACCCAGTACTTC
TRBJ1-4,-,TRBV29-1,CSVAGVAGNEKLFF,TGCAGCGTTGCGGGTGTGGCGGGTAATGAAAAACTGTTTTTT
TRBJ2-2,TRBD1,TRBV6-5,CASRGTGGGGELFF,TGTGCCAGCCGGGGGACAGGGGGCGGCGGGGAGCTGTTTTTT
TRBJ2-2,TRBD2,TRBV19,CASSRLAYANTGELFF,TGTGCCAGTAGTCGACTAGCGTATGCGAACACCGGGGAGCTGTTTTTT
TRBJ1-1,TRBD1,TRBV11-2,CASSVTPGQKNTEAFF,TGTGCCAGCAGCGTAACCCCGGGACAGAAGAACACTGAAGCTTTCTTT
TRBJ1-5,-,TRBV2,CASSWGVLGNQPQHF,TGTGCCAGTTCCTGGGGGGTGTTGGGCAATCAGCCCCAGCATTTT
TRBJ2-7,-,TRBV7-8,CASSLDRERDYEQYF,TGTGCCAGCAGCTTAGACCGGGAGAGGGACTACGAGCAGTACTTC
TRBJ2-1,TRBD2,TRBV5-1,CASSPGTSNEQFF,TGCGCCAGCAGCCCCGGGACTAGCAATGAGCAGTTCTTC
TRBJ1-1,-,TRBV9,CASSPTMGGRNTEAFF,TGTGCCAGCAGCCCCACCATGGGGGGGAGGAACACTGAAGCTTTCTTT
TRBJ2-7,-,TRBV27,CASTPDGSAAYEQYF,TGTGCCAGCACCCCCGACGGTTCTGCGGCCTACGAGCAGTACTTC